The 18 T cell receptor beta chains listed next were all sequenced from one sample in a study of chemoradiotherapy in HPV16-positive cancers. The repertoire was sequenced with immunoSEQ multiplex PCR; TCRdb's copy has only in-frame clones and lacks some. The table lists about 20,000 clones, roughly 92% of them singletons. This specimen consisted of blood, obtained from a patient who underwent chemoradiotherapy. The receptors come from a human donor with HPV-associated anogenital cancer.

The chain recombines TRBV11-3 with TRBJ1-2, with 8 positions matching TRBD1. From germline, CDR1 is SGHNT and CDR2 YENEEA. J lost 4 bases, V lost 3 bases, and 10 bases had no gene match. The CDR3 has 16 amino acids. Here the CDR3 DNA reads TGTGCCAGCAGCTTCTATGTCAGGGGGCGCTTCTATGGCTACACCTTC. This translates into CASSFYVRGRFYGYTF.

For this clone: The identical CDR3 is also encoded by other nucleotide sequences in the sample. The chain links TRBV14 to TRBJ1-1; no clear D. Germline-derived CDR1 and CDR2 are SGHDN and FVKESK. The CDR3 has 14 residues. V was cut by 3 bases and J by 0 bases, with 8 bases left in between. CDR3 nucleotide sequence: TGTGCCAGCAGCCAGCCTGGGATGAACACTGAAGCTTTCTTT. This codes for CASSQPGMNTEAFF.

V usage is TRBV7-6 and J usage is TRBJ2-1, with 9 bases aligning to TRBD2. Germline CDR1 SGHVS, CDR2 FNYEAQ. The CDR3 loop spans 17 amino acids. The V segment lost 5 bases and the J segment 6 bases; nucleotides outside the gene matches: 14. CDR3 bases: TGTGCCAGCAGCACGAACAGCGGGGGGCCGGGGGTCAATGAGCAGTTCTTC. Protein sequence: CASSTNSGGPGVNEQFF.

The chain is built from TRBV5-1 and TRBJ1-1, with unresolved D. Trimming shortened V by 4 bases and J by 5 bases, and 12 bases separated the two germline ends. This CDR3 is built from 13 residues. Per the germline V gene, CDR1 is SGHRS and CDR2 is YFSETQ. The DNA for the CDR3 is TGCGCCAGCAGCGAATCCGGTGGGACTGAAGCTTTCTTT. It yields the protein CASSESGGTEAFF.

V and J are TRBV5-4 and TRBJ2-5; a possible D gene is TRBD2 (6 bases). V was trimmed by 0 bases and J by 5 bases, leaving 11 bases between them. CDR1 and CDR2 from the germline V gene are SGHNT and YYREEE (reference sequence). The CDR3 loop spans 14 amino acids. The CDR3: CASSLDLGRETQYF. The DNA for the CDR3 is TGTGCCAGCAGCTTGGATTTGGGGAGGGAGACCCAGTACTTC.

The rearrangement joins TRBV5-1 to TRBJ1-6, with D unclear. CDR1 and CDR2 from the germline V gene are SGHRS and YFSETQ. CDR3 length: 16 residues. V shed 4 bases and J shed 4 bases, with 15 bases lying between them. The DNA of the CDR3 is TGCGCCAGCAGCATGAGGGCGGGAAATTATAATTCACCCCTCCACTTT. It yields the protein CASSMRAGNYNSPLHF.

The genes are TRBV28 and TRBJ2-7; 11 bases match TRBD1. Losses at the gene ends were 4 bases for V and 6 bases for J; bases not matched to a gene: 8. The germline CDR1 and CDR2 sequences are MDHEN and SYDVKM. This CDR3 has 15 amino acids. CDR3 sequence reads: CASSSAGTGGFEQYF. The CDR3, as DNA: TGTGCCAGCAGTTCAGCTGGGACAGGGGGTTTCGAGCAGTACTTC.

J is TRBJ1-2 and V is TRBV12-5; D is unclear. CDR3 length: 17 amino acids. Germline V lookup: CDR1 LGHNT, CDR2 FRNRAP. The germline V and J ends were trimmed by 0 bases and 1 base, with 15 bases remaining between them. CDR3 DNA: TGTGCTAGTGGTTTGGTACTTGGGCGGGGAAATAACTATGGCTACACCTTC. It yields the protein CASGLVLGRGNNYGYTF.

This chain joins TRBV19 and TRBJ1-2, with no clear D. Per the germline V gene, CDR1 is LNHDA and CDR2 is SQIVND (reference sequence). This CDR3 is 15 amino acids long. Trimming took 1 base from V and 4 from J, leaving 13 bases between them. CDR3 bases: TGTGCCAGTAGTATAGCACCAACTCCGGTCTATGGCTACACCTTC. Its translation: CASSIAPTPVYGYTF.

V and J are TRBV7-2 and TRBJ1-2; 7 nucleotides align to TRBD1. Looked up from germline, CDR1 is SGHTA and CDR2 is FQGNSA. Trimming at V came to 5 bases and at J to 7 bases, leaving 13 bases not matched to a gene. CDR3 size: 15 residues. The CDR3 DNA reads as TGTGCCAGCAGCGGACCGGGACAGATTGTGGGTGGCTACACCTTC. Its translation is CASSGPGQIVGGYTF.

The CDR3 bases are TGTGCCAGCAGCCCTCGGGTATGGAATCCTAACTATGGCTACACCTTC. This encodes CASSPRVWNPNYGYTF. The genes are TRBV7-2 and TRBJ1-2; D remains unclear. CDR1 and CDR2 from the germline V gene are SGHTA and FQGNSA. The CDR3 loop spans 16 amino acids. The ends were cut back, 5 bases at V and 0 bases at J, with 16 bases in the middle.

The chain combines TRBV18 with TRBJ1-5; 9 nucleotides align to TRBD1. Germline lookup yields CDR1 KGHSH and CDR2 LQKENI. After removal of 3 bases from V and 4 bases from J, the junction contained 4 bases not matched to a gene. This CDR3 is 15 amino acids long. This CDR3 reads CASSPQGQGNQPQHF. Written as DNA, the CDR3 is TGTGCCAGCTCACCGCAAGGACAGGGGAATCAGCCCCAGCATTTT.

This chain links TRBV4-1 with TRBJ2-1; 9 bases are a match to TRBD2. This CDR3 region has 17 residues. Germline CDR1 is MGHRA and CDR2 is YSYEKL. Trimming cost V 0 bases and J 3 bases; bases outside gene matches: 6. This chain's CDR3 is CASSQDLLAGFYNEQFF. As DNA, the CDR3 is TGCGCCAGCAGCCAAGATCTACTAGCGGGCTTCTACAATGAGCAGTTCTTC.

The rearrangement links TRBV6-6 to TRBJ2-7; D remains ambiguous. The V gene lost 2 bases and the J gene lost 4 bases, with 12 bases spanning the gap. The CDR3 is made up of 14 amino acids. Looked up from germline, CDR1 is MNHNY and CDR2 is SVGAGI (reference sequence). The CDR3, as DNA: TGTGCCAGCAGTTACCAGGAAATCGTTTACGAGCAGTACTTC. This codes for CASSYQEIVYEQYF.

The V gene is TRBV7-2, the J gene TRBJ2-7; perhaps D is TRBD1 or TRBD2 (6 bases each). The ends were cut back, 3 bases at V and 2 bases at J, with 11 bases in the middle. In germline, CDR1 is SGHTA, CDR2 FQGNSA. The CDR3 runs 14 residues. CDR3 nucleotide sequence: TGTGCCAGCAGCTTCGGAGGGGGGCCCTACGAGCAGTACTTC. Residues: CASSFGGGPYEQYF. Supplemented by reference TRBV7-2 and TRBJ2-7, the full variable domain reads GAGVSQSPSNKVTEKGKDVELRCDPISGHTALYWYRQSLGQGLEFLIYFQGNSAPDKSGLPSDRFSAERTGGSVSTLTIQRTQQEDSAVYLCASSFGGGPYEQYFGPGTRLTVT.

This clone was detected a few times. V gene TRBV4-3 combines with J gene TRBJ1-2; D is possibly TRBD1 (5 bases). The CDR3 consists of 13 residues. Trimming cost V 0 bases and J 8 bases, with 10 bases left between them. CDR1 and CDR2 from the germline V gene are LGHNA and YSLEER. The CDR3 here is CASSQEGTGGYTF. The CDR3 nucleotides read TGCGCCAGCAGCCAAGAGGGGACGGGGGGCTACACCTTC.

The V call is TRBV6-5, the J call TRBJ1-2; tentative D call: TRBD1 (6 bases). Germline CDR1 reads MNHEY; CDR2 reads SVGAGI. The CDR3 covers 15 residues. V lost 2 bases to trimming and J lost 4 bases, with 14 bases between them. Here the CDR3 DNA reads TGTGCCAGCAGTTACCGCCCGGGGGCTACCTATGGCTACACCTTC. It translates to CASSYRPGATYGYTF.

This CDR3 reads CASSPGLAGTSSYNEQFF. In DNA, the CDR3 is TGTGCCAGCAGTCCGGGACTAGCGGGAACAAGCTCCTACAATGAGCAGTTCTTC. The rearrangement uses TRBV7-2 and TRBJ2-1; 13 bases align to TRBD2. The J segment lost 0 bases and the V segment lost 6 bases, leaving 8 bases of the junction unmatched. The V gene's germline CDR1 is SGHTA and CDR2 FQGNSA. This CDR3 has 18 residues.